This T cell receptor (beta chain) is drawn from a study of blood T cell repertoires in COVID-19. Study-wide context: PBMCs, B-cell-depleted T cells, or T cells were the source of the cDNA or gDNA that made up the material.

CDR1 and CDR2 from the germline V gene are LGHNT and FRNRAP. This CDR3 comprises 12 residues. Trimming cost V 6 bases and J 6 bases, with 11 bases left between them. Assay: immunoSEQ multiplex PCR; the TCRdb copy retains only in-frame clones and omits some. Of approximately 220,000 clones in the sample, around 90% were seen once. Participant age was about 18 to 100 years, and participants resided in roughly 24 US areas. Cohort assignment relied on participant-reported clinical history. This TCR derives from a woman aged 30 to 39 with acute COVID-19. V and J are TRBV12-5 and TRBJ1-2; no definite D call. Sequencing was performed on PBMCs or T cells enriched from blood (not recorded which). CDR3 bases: TGTGCTAGTGGCCTAGCCCTTGATGGCTACACCTTC. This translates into CASGLALDGYTF.